The rows below give T cell receptor beta chains drawn from one sample of a study of T cell changes during pregnancy in multiple sclerosis. Sequencing used immunoSEQ multiplex PCR; TCRdb keeps in-frame clones, though not all of them. In the table there are over 10,000 clones, 88% of which are singletons. The sequenced sample was CD8+ T cells from peripheral blood mononuclear cells, obtained in the first trimester of pregnancy. Receptors were obtained from a female donor with multiple sclerosis, enrolled in a pregnancy study. Both conserved end residues are part of each CDR3.

cdr3_aa,v_call,cdr3_length,j_call
CASSLVSSYEQYF,TRBV7-8,13,TRBJ2-7
CASSYGDRGNYGYTF,TRBV6-5,15,TRBJ1-2
CASSLYPPSYEQYF,TRBV28,14,TRBJ2-7
CASSSTPGQLTYEQYF,TRBV28,16,TRBJ2-7
CASSQRRDRSYEQYF,TRBV4-3,15,TRBJ2-7
CATPPEGQGADTQYF,TRBV2,15,TRBJ2-3
CASSDGGGEYNEQFF,TRBV6-1,15,TRBJ2-1
CASSPTGALYEQYF,TRBV5-6,14,TRBJ2-7
CASSFGQSTYEQYF,TRBV5-4,14,TRBJ2-7
CASSLNGRQPQHF,TRBV5-6,13,TRBJ1-5
CASSQLGQGISGELFF,TRBV7-9,16,TRBJ2-2
CASSQEAGVMYEQYF,TRBV4-2,15,TRBJ2-7
CASSSSLGGTDTQYF,TRBV7-8,15,TRBJ2-3
CASSLWDSLDEQYF,TRBV9,14,TRBJ2-7
CASSHGQGQTYGYTF,TRBV7-9,15,TRBJ1-2
CASVSPVADLYEQYF,TRBV2,15,TRBJ2-7
CASSPGQNSYNSPLHF,TRBV5-1,16,TRBJ1-6
CASSLGRTNYGYTF,TRBV5-4,14,TRBJ1-2
CASSVGGDNQPQHF,TRBV9,14,TRBJ1-5
CASSQDSEGAPGTEAFF,TRBV4-3,17,TRBJ1-1
CASSLDPSPELFF,TRBV7-9,13,TRBJ2-2
CASSGANEQFF,TRBV9,11,TRBJ2-1
CASSSTGDRGTEAFF,TRBV13,15,TRBJ1-1
CASSPRGDQPQHF,TRBV4-1,13,TRBJ1-5
CATSRDKRGYYEQYF,TRBV15,15,TRBJ2-7
CASSYSGQLTDTQYF,TRBV6-5,15,TRBJ2-3
CASSSIGTGNQPQHF,TRBV6-5,15,TRBJ1-5
CASSWGGFTEAFF,TRBV27,13,TRBJ1-1
CASSLDSPTDTQYF,TRBV7-2,14,TRBJ2-3
CASSELAGGHGELFF,TRBV6-1,15,TRBJ2-2
CASSPIGGLETQYF,TRBV7-9,14,TRBJ2-5
CASNYGGGGGETQYF,TRBV6-5,15,TRBJ2-5
CASSVEGARSQPQHF,TRBV9,15,TRBJ1-5
CASSQDMEGSPLHF,TRBV4-3,14,TRBJ1-6
CASSSRPGQGASEAFF,TRBV5-6,16,TRBJ1-1
CASSYDRPNEKLFF,TRBV5-5,14,TRBJ1-4
CASSEGQGAYEQYF,TRBV6-1,14,TRBJ2-7
CASRLGPPIRDRTSNTGELFF,TRBV12-2,21,TRBJ2-2
CSVVTGVENQPQHF,TRBV29-1,14,TRBJ1-5
CASSMPEAGDYNEQFF,TRBV19,16,TRBJ2-1
CASQTGAYEQYF,TRBV7-9,12,TRBJ2-7
CASSERAGSTDTQYF,TRBV6-4,15,TRBJ2-3
CASGSHQPGDQPQHF,TRBV12-5,15,TRBJ1-5
CSAIDPLAFF,TRBV20-1,10,TRBJ1-1
CASSRTGYSNQPQHF,TRBV7-8,15,TRBJ1-5